Listed below are T cell receptor beta chains from one sample, sequenced in a study of a mutant IDH1 vaccine in newly diagnosed glioma. Antigen specificity for these receptors is unknown. Profiled with immunoSEQ multiplex PCR; TCRdb holds only in-frame clones, not every one. The sample has some 40,000 clones; roughly 82% are singletons. This specimen consisted of PBMCs, obtained from a glioma patient whose treatment included an IDH1 peptide vaccine. The receptors stem from a man between 40 and 49 years old with glioma. Each CDR3 is given with its conserved first and last residue. The order of the fields is clone size, D gene, V gene, J gene, CDR3 DNA, CDR3 protein. The D gene is left open where the match is weak. A row's size may be missing; if present it is once, few, many or a size class.

clone_size: once; d_call: TRBD2; v_call: TRBV5-4; j_call: TRBJ2-3; cdr3_nt: TGTGCCAGCACCGTATGGTCGGGGGCTAGCGGGAGCGCAGATACGCAGTATTTT; cdr3_aa: CASTVWSGASGSADTQYF
clone_size: NA; d_call: NA; v_call: TRBV7-9; j_call: TRBJ2-1; cdr3_nt: TGTGCCAGCAGCTTAGCAACTAGCTCACATGAGCAGTTCTTC; cdr3_aa: CASSLATSSHEQFF
clone_size: NA; d_call: NA; v_call: TRBV18; j_call: TRBJ2-1; cdr3_nt: TGTGCCAGCTCACCTTCGGGACTCGGGGAGCAGTTCTTC; cdr3_aa: CASSPSGLGEQFF
clone_size: NA; d_call: NA; v_call: TRBV15; j_call: TRBJ2-2; cdr3_nt: TGTGCCACCAGCAGAGATAACCAGGGATCGACCGGGGAGCTGTTTTTT; cdr3_aa: CATSRDNQGSTGELFF
clone_size: NA; d_call: NA; v_call: TRBV11-2; j_call: TRBJ1-5; cdr3_nt: TGTGCCAGCAGCTCGCTCAGTCAGCCCCAGCATTTT; cdr3_aa: CASSSLSQPQHF
clone_size: few; d_call: NA; v_call: TRBV2; j_call: TRBJ2-7; cdr3_nt: TGTGCCAGCAGTGCGGGACTACAGGGGAACTTCTACGAGCAGTACTTC; cdr3_aa: CASSAGLQGNFYEQYF
clone_size: NA; d_call: NA; v_call: TRBV27; j_call: TRBJ2-7; cdr3_nt: TGTGCCAGCAGTTCCGGGACCCCTCCAAGCTCCTACGAGCAGTACTTC; cdr3_aa: CASSSGTPPSSYEQYF
clone_size: NA; d_call: TRBD1; v_call: TRBV15; j_call: TRBJ1-3; cdr3_nt: TGTGCCACCAGCAGGGGACAGGGGGACGGAAACACCATATATTTT; cdr3_aa: CATSRGQGDGNTIYF
clone_size: NA; d_call: TRBD2; v_call: TRBV18; j_call: TRBJ2-2; cdr3_nt: TGTGCCAGCTCACCACCGGCTAGCGGGAGGGCCCGGGGAGACACCGGGGAGCTGTTTTTT; cdr3_aa: CASSPPASGRARGDTGELFF
clone_size: NA; d_call: NA; v_call: TRBV5-1; j_call: TRBJ2-7; cdr3_nt: TGCGCCAGCAGCTTTTCCCCGGGAGACTACGAGCAGTACTTC; cdr3_aa: CASSFSPGDYEQYF
clone_size: NA; d_call: TRBD2; v_call: TRBV6-4; j_call: TRBJ2-1; cdr3_nt: TGTGCCAGCAGTGCGGGACTATTGTATGAGCAGTTCTTC; cdr3_aa: CASSAGLLYEQFF
clone_size: once; d_call: NA; v_call: TRBV5-1; j_call: TRBJ1-2; cdr3_nt: TGCGCCAGCAGTCCTCGGGGCTCTAACCTCTATGGCTACACCTTC; cdr3_aa: CASSPRGSNLYGYTF
clone_size: few; d_call: NA; v_call: TRBV7-2; j_call: TRBJ1-5; cdr3_nt: TGTGCCAGCAGCTTAGGGAGGGGAACTCAGCCCCAGCATTTT; cdr3_aa: CASSLGRGTQPQHF
clone_size: NA; d_call: NA; v_call: TRBV27; j_call: TRBJ2-5; cdr3_nt: TGTGCCAGCAGTGCCCTCCAGAGAGCTGAGACCCAGTACTTC; cdr3_aa: CASSALQRAETQYF
clone_size: NA; d_call: NA; v_call: TRBV6-6; j_call: TRBJ1-1; cdr3_nt: TGTGCCAGCAGTTACTTGAGGGAGTACGCTGAAGCTTTCTTT; cdr3_aa: CASSYLREYAEAFF
clone_size: NA; d_call: TRBD1; v_call: TRBV6-5; j_call: TRBJ1-5; cdr3_nt: TGTGCCAGCAGTTTCCGACAGGGAGGCCAGCCCCAGCATTTT; cdr3_aa: CASSFRQGGQPQHF
clone_size: few; d_call: NA; v_call: TRBV6-7; j_call: TRBJ1-5; cdr3_nt: TGTGCCAGCAGTAGACGGGGAAATCAGCCCCAGCATTTT; cdr3_aa: CASSRRGNQPQHF
clone_size: NA; d_call: NA; v_call: TRBV7-2; j_call: TRBJ1-2; cdr3_nt: TGTGCCAGCAGCGCCACAGGGTATGGCTACACCTTC; cdr3_aa: CASSATGYGYTF
clone_size: NA; d_call: NA; v_call: TRBV19; j_call: TRBJ2-5; cdr3_nt: TGTGCCAGTAGTAATCGGGTCAGCCCACCGCGAGAGACCCAGTACTTC; cdr3_aa: CASSNRVSPPRETQYF
clone_size: NA; d_call: TRBD2; v_call: TRBV5-6; j_call: TRBJ2-1; cdr3_nt: TGTGCCAGCAGCTTGACTAGCGGGAACAATGAGCAGTTCTTC; cdr3_aa: CASSLTSGNNEQFF
clone_size: NA; d_call: TRBD1; v_call: TRBV7-2; j_call: TRBJ1-3; cdr3_nt: TGTGCCAGCAGCTTAACGGACAGGGCTGGAAACACCATATATTTT; cdr3_aa: CASSLTDRAGNTIYF
clone_size: NA; d_call: NA; v_call: TRBV7-2; j_call: TRBJ2-4; cdr3_nt: TGTGCCAGCAGCCCCCTTGGTGGGGCTGAAAACATTCAGTACTTC; cdr3_aa: CASSPLGGAENIQYF
clone_size: NA; d_call: TRBD1; v_call: TRBV11-2; j_call: TRBJ1-2; cdr3_nt: TGTGCCAGCAGCTTGGACAACAGGGGAATGGGGGGCTACACCTTC; cdr3_aa: CASSLDNRGMGGYTF
clone_size: NA; d_call: TRBD1; v_call: TRBV7-2; j_call: TRBJ1-3; cdr3_nt: TGTGCCAGCAGCTTAGTGTCAGGGGGCTCTGGAAACACCATATATTTT; cdr3_aa: CASSLVSGGSGNTIYF
clone_size: NA; d_call: TRBD1; v_call: TRBV10-3; j_call: TRBJ2-3; cdr3_nt: TGTGCCATCAGTGAGCCCCTAACCCCGACAGGGGGCCTCCGAACAGATACGCAGTATTTT; cdr3_aa: CAISEPLTPTGGLRTDTQYF
clone_size: NA; d_call: NA; v_call: TRBV7-9; j_call: TRBJ2-7; cdr3_nt: TGTGCCAGCAGCGGACAGACCTACGAGCAGTACTTC; cdr3_aa: CASSGQTYEQYF
clone_size: once; d_call: NA; v_call: TRBV4-2; j_call: TRBJ2-5; cdr3_nt: TGTGCCAGCAGCCAAGATCAGGCCGCTAGGGGGGAGACCCAGTACTTC; cdr3_aa: CASSQDQAARGETQYF
clone_size: NA; d_call: NA; v_call: TRBV12-2; j_call: TRBJ2-2; cdr3_nt: TGTGCAAGTCGCTTAAGGGGCTTAGTGTCCCGAGCCGGGGAGCTGTTTTTT; cdr3_aa: CASRLRGLVSRAGELFF
clone_size: NA; d_call: NA; v_call: TRBV5-6; j_call: TRBJ2-1; cdr3_nt: TGTGCCAGCAGCTTGCTGGCGGCCCAGCCCTACAATGAGCAGTTCTTC; cdr3_aa: CASSLLAAQPYNEQFF
clone_size: NA; d_call: NA; v_call: TRBV6-6; j_call: TRBJ2-5; cdr3_nt: TGTGCCACCGGGACCAAAGAGACCCAGTACTTC; cdr3_aa: CATGTKETQYF
clone_size: few; d_call: NA; v_call: TRBV4-3; j_call: TRBJ2-3; cdr3_nt: TGCGCCAGCAGCCGCTCAAGAGAGGAAGATACGCAGTATTTT; cdr3_aa: CASSRSREEDTQYF
clone_size: NA; d_call: NA; v_call: TRBV2; j_call: TRBJ1-4; cdr3_nt: TGTGCCAGCAACACTGGAGCAACTAATGAAAAACTGTTTTTT; cdr3_aa: CASNTGATNEKLFF
clone_size: NA; d_call: TRBD2; v_call: TRBV6-6; j_call: TRBJ2-7; cdr3_nt: TGTGCCAGCAGTAGGGAGGGGTACGAGCAGTACTTC; cdr3_aa: CASSREGYEQYF
clone_size: NA; d_call: NA; v_call: TRBV27; j_call: TRBJ1-1; cdr3_nt: TGTGCCAGCAGATCGTTACGGGGACGAGTCGACACTGAAGCTTTCTTT; cdr3_aa: CASRSLRGRVDTEAFF
clone_size: few; d_call: NA; v_call: TRBV5-1; j_call: TRBJ1-6; cdr3_nt: TGCGCCAGCAGCTTGGTGGTCAGGGAAGCTTCACCCCTCCACTTT; cdr3_aa: CASSLVVREASPLHF
clone_size: NA; d_call: NA; v_call: TRBV27; j_call: TRBJ2-4; cdr3_nt: TGTGCCAGCAGTTTAGATGGGAACATTCAGTACTTC; cdr3_aa: CASSLDGNIQYF
clone_size: NA; d_call: TRBD2; v_call: TRBV2; j_call: TRBJ2-7; cdr3_nt: TGTGCCAGCAGTGAATCGACTAGCGTCACCTACGAGCAGTACTTC; cdr3_aa: CASSESTSVTYEQYF
clone_size: NA; d_call: NA; v_call: TRBV10-1; j_call: TRBJ2-2; cdr3_nt: TGCGCCAGCAGTGATCGACAGGCCGGGCGTAGCGGGGAGCTGTTTTTT; cdr3_aa: CASSDRQAGRSGELFF
clone_size: NA; d_call: TRBD1; v_call: TRBV6-6; j_call: TRBJ2-2; cdr3_nt: TGTGCCAGCAGTTTCACAGGGGGGTCGAACACCGGGGAGCTGTTTTTT; cdr3_aa: CASSFTGGSNTGELFF
clone_size: NA; d_call: TRBD1; v_call: TRBV4-1; j_call: TRBJ2-3; cdr3_nt: TGCGCCAGCAGCCGGCCCCGGGACAGGGAAAATACGCAGTATTTT; cdr3_aa: CASSRPRDRENTQYF